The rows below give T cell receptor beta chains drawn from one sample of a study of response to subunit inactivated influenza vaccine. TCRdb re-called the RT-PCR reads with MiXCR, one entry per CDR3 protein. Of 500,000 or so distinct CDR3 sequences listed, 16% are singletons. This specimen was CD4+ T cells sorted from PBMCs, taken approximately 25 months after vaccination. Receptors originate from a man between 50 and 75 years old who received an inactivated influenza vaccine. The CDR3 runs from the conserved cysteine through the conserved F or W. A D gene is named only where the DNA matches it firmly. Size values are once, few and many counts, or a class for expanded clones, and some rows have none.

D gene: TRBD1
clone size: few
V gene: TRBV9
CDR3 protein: CASSFTGGKDSPLHF

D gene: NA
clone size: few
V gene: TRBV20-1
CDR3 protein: CSARHSGPQQFF

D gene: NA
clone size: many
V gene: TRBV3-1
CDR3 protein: CASSRLGEQQYF

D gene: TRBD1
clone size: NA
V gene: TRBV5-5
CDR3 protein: CASRWSTGNTDTQYF

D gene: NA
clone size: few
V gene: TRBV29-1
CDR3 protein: CSAGKTASTYNEQFF

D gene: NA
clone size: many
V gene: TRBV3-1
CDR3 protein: CASSQPTRSREQYF

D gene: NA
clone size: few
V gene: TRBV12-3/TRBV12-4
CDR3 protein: CASSLGALWGADTQYF

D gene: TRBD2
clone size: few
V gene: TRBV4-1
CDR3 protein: CASSQTGTSGSTDTQYF

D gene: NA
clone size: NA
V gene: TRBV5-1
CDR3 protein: CASSAGGALNEKLFF

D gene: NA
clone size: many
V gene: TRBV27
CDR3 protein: CASCPGLPAAYEQYF

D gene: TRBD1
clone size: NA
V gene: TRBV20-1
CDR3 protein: CSAGTALNTEAFF

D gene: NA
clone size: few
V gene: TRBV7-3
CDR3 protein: CASSRHDTGELFF

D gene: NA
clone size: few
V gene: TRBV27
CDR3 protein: CASSLLERLSYEQYF

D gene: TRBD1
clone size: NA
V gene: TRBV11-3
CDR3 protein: CASSFRTGSGTDTQYF

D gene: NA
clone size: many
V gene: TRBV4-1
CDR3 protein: CASSQEPRGVLYGYTF

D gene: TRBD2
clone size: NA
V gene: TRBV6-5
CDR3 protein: CASSYSTALSGRLYEQYF

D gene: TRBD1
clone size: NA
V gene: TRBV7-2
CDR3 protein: CATSKTGRSEAFF

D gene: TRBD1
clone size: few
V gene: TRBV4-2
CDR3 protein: CASSRGQEVGELFF

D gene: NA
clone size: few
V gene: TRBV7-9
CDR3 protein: CASSLLGSEANVLTF

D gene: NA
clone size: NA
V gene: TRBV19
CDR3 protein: CASSMRSGYNQPQHF

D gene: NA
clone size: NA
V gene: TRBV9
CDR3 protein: CASSVGQGLGDTQYF

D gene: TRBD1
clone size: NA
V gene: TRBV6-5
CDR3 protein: CASSYERDRVNGYTF

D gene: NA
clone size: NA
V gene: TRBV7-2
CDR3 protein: CASSLTGITNEKLFF

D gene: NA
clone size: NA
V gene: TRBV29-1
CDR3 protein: CSVEDPREREKLFF

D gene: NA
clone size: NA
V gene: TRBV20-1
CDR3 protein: CSARGRASYNEQFF

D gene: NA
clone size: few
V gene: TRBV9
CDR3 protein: CASSVFRLLDEQYF

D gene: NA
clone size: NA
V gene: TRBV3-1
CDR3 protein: CASSRGTFRRTDTQYF

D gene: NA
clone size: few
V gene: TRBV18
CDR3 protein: CASSPQMLDRSSGNTIYF

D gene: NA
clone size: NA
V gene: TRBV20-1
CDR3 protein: CSARPPLGRNYGYTF

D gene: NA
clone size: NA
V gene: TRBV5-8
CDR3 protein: CASSLVVADTQYF

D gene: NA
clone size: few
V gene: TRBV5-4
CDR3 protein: CASNTPNEKLFF

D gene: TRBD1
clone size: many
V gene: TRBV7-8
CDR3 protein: CASSWGDRGTHEQYF

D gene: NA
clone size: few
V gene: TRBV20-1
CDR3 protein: CSARDGQLINYGYTF

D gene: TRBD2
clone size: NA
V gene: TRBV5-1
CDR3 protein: CASSFLSQRGGTSTDTQYF

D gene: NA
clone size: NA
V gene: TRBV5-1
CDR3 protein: CASSPDAWGEKLFF

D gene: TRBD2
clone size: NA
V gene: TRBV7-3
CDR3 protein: CASSLSGGSAGEQYF

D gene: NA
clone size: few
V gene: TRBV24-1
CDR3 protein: CATMGESSTDTQYF

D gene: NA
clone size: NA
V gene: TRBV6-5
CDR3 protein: CASSYSVQGDGYTF

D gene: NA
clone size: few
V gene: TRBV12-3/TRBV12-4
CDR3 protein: CASMLRHIETQYF

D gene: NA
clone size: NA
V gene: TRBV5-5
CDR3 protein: CASSLAAGAGEAFF

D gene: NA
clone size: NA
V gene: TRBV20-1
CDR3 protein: CSANVGSPTDTQYF

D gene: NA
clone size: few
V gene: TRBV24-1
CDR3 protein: CATSDWNTDTQYF

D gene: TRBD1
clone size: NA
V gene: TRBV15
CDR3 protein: CATSRALTGAQPQHF

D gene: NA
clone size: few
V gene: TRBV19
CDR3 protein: CASSIRGNQPQHF

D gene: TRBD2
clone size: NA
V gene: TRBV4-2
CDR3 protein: CASSQVSGGPGNEQFF

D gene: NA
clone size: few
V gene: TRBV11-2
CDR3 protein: CASSLGWIGYEQYF

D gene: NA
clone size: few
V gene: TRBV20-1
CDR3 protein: CSAYPGSHGYTF

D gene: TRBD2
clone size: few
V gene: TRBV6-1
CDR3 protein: CASSLRGSGIGNEQFF

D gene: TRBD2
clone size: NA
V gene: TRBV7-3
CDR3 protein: CASSMTGLANNEQFF

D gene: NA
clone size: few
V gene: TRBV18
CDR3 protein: CASSSGTVNIQYF

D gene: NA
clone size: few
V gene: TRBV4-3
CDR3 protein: CASSQGAVTSGELFF

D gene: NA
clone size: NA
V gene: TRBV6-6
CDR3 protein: CASSYPEETQYF

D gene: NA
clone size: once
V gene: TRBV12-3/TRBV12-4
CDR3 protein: CASNSAGSKNIQYF

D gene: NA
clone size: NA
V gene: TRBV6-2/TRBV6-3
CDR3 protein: CAIKGYADSPLHF

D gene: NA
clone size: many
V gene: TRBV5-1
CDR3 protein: CASSSGNMNTEAFF

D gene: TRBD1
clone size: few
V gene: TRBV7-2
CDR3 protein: CASSLSGQAYNEQFF

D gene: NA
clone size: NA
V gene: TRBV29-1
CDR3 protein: CSVEDYRGLANRPDTQYF

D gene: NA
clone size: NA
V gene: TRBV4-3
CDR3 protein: CASSPKVSVYEQYF